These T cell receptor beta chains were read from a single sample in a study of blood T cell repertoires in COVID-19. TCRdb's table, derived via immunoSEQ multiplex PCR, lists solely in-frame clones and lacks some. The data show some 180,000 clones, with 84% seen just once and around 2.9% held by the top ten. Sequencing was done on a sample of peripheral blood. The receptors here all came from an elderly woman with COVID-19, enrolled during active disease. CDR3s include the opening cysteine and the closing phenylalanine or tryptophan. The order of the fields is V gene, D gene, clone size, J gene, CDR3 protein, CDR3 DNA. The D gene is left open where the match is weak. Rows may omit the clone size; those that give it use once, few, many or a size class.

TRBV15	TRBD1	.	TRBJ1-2	CATSRRQGGPFDGYTF	TGTGCCACCAGCAGACGACAGGGGGGCCCGTTTGATGGCTACACCTTC
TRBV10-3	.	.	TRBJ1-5	CAIRGQPNQPQHF	TGTGCCATCAGGGGCCAGCCCAATCAGCCCCAGCATTTT
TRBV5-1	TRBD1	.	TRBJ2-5	CASSLDGTGDAQYF	TGCGCCAGCAGCTTGGACGGGACAGGGGATGCCCAGTACTTC
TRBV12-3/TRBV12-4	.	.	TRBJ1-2	CASSLPPFYGYTF	TGTGCCAGCAGTTTACCCCCTTTCTATGGCTACACCTTC
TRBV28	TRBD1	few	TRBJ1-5	CASQTGGQPQHF	TGTGCCAGCCAGACAGGGGGTCAGCCCCAGCATTTT
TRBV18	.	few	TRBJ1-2	CASSPSGGGDGYTF	TGTGCCAGCTCACCCTCGGGGGGAGGCGATGGCTACACCTTC
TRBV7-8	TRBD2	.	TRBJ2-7	CASSRSGEIYEQYF	TGTGCCAGCAGCCGTAGCGGGGAAATCTACGAGCAGTACTTC
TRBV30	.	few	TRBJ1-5	CAWSAYRNQPQHF	TGTGCCTGGAGCGCCTATCGCAATCAGCCCCAGCATTTT
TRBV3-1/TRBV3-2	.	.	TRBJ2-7	CASSPSWGQGYEQYF	TGTGCCAGCAGCCCCAGTTGGGGACAAGGTTACGAGCAGTACTTC
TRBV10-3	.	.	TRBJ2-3	CAISQIADTQYF	TGTGCCATCTCACAGATCGCAGATACGCAGTATTTT
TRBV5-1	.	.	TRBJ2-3	CASSEPGADTQYF	TGCGCCAGCTCCGAACCAGGGGCAGATACGCAGTATTTT
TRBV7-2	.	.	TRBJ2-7	CASSLYRAVHPYEQYF	TGTGCCAGCAGCTTATACAGGGCAGTTCACCCTTACGAGCAGTACTTC
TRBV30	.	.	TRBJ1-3	CAWSVKQGVGGNTIYF	TGTGCCTGGAGTGTGAAACAGGGAGTGGGCGGAAACACCATATATTTT
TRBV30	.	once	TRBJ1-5	CAWAAGINQPQHF	TGTGCCTGGGCGGCAGGGATCAATCAGCCCCAGCATTTT
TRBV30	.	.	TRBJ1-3	CAWQLSSGNTIYF	TGTGCCTGGCAACTGAGCTCTGGAAACACCATATATTTT
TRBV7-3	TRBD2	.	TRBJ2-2	CASSLGLAGTGELFF	TGTGCCAGCAGCTTGGGACTAGCGGGAACCGGGGAGCTGTTTTTT
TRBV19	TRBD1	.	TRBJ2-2	CASSIDRGPGELFF	TGTGCCAGTAGTATAGATAGGGGGCCCGGGGAGCTGTTTTTT
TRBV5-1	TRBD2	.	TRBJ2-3	CASSYRLAGGGTDTQYF	TGCGCCAGCAGCTACCGACTAGCGGGAGGTGGCACAGATACGCAGTATTTT
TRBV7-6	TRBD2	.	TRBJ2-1	CASSLQGVRGGRNEQFF	TGTGCCAGCAGCTTACAAGGTGTGCGGGGGGGAAGGAATGAGCAGTTCTTC
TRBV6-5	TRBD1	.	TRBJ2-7	CASSRPDRASEQYF	TGTGCCAGCAGCCGGCCGGACAGGGCTAGCGAGCAGTACTTC
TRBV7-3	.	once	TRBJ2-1	CASSLQGTRTYNEQFF	TGTGCCAGCAGCTTACAGGGGACAAGGACCTACAATGAGCAGTTCTTC
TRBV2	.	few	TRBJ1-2	CASRDSHYGYTF	TGTGCCAGCAGGGACAGCCACTATGGCTACACCTTC
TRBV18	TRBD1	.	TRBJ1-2	CASSPDRDLVYGYTF	TGTGCCAGCTCACCGGACAGGGATCTAGTCTATGGCTACACCTTC
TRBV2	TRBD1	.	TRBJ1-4	CASRRITGGNEKLFF	TGTGCCAGCAGGCGAATTACAGGGGGGAATGAAAAACTGTTTTTT
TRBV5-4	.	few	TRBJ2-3	CASSLGAMSTDTQYF	TGTGCCAGCAGCTTGGGGGCAATGAGCACAGATACGCAGTATTTT
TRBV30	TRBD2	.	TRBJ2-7	CAWMGGGYEQYF	TGTGCCTGGATGGGCGGGGGCTACGAGCAGTACTTC
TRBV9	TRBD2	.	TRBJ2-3	CASSREGVADTQYF	TGTGCCAGCAGCCGGGAGGGGGTTGCAGATACGCAGTATTTT
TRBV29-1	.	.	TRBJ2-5	CSVENPGAGRETQYF	TGCAGCGTTGAAAATCCAGGGGCGGGTAGAGAGACCCAGTACTTC
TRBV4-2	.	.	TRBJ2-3	CASSQGLGGGADTQYF	TGTGCCAGCAGCCAAGGGTTGGGAGGGGGTGCAGATACGCAGTATTTT
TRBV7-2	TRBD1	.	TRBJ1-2	CASRRRGQGSGGYTF	TGTGCCAGCAGGCGTAGGGGACAGGGTTCGGGCGGCTACACCTTC
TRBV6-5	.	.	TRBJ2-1	CASSYSIGTRDNEQFF	TGTGCCAGCAGTTACTCGATTGGAACCCGGGACAATGAGCAGTTCTTC
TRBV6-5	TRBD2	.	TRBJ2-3	CASSRGVADTQYF	TGTGCCAGCAGCCGGGGGGTTGCAGATACGCAGTATTTT
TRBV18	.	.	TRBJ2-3	CASSPVRLDGTQYF	TGTGCCAGCTCACCAGTTCGACTAGATGGTACGCAGTATTTT
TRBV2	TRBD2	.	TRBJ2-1	CASISDAGDSYNEQFF	TGTGCCAGCATATCAGATGCGGGAGACTCCTACAATGAGCAGTTCTTC
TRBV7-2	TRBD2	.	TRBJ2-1	CASSVGSGYNEQFF	TGTGCCAGCAGCGTCGGTAGCGGGTACAATGAGCAGTTCTTC
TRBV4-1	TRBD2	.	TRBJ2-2	CASSQEPRGGGTGELFF	TGCGCCAGCAGCCAAGAACCCCGCGGGGGTGGGACCGGGGAGCTGTTTTTT
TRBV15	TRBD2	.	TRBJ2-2	CATSRLGGGWGTGELFF	TGTGCCACCAGCAGACTGGGGGGAGGGTGGGGCACCGGGGAGCTGTTTTTT
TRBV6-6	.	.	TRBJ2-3	CASSSLDTQYF	TGTGCCAGCAGTTCCCTAGATACGCAGTATTTT
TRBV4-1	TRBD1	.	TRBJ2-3	CASSHPGGATDTQYF	TGCGCCAGCAGCCACCCAGGGGGCGCGACAGATACGCAGTATTTT
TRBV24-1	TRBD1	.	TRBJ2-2	CATSDLVPGGIRTGELFF	TGTGCCACCAGTGATTTGGTACCAGGGGGCATCCGGACCGGGGAGCTGTTTTTT
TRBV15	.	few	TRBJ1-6	CATSTSLTRRSTGESPLHF	TGTGCCACCAGCACCTCACTTACTCGGCGGTCGACAGGCGAATCACCCCTCCACTTT
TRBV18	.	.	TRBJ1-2	CASSPDTKDGYTF	TGTGCCAGCTCACCAGACACGAAGGATGGCTACACCTTC
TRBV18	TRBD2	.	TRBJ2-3	CASSPPWAGGLTDTQYF	TGTGCCAGCTCACCACCGTGGGCGGGAGGGCTCACAGATACGCAGTATTTT
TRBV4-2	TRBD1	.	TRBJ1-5	CASSQAGQGINQPQHF	TGTGCCAGCAGCCAAGCGGGACAGGGCATTAATCAGCCCCAGCATTTT
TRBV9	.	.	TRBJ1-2	CASSVISGVYGYTF	TGTGCCAGCAGCGTAATCTCAGGGGTCTATGGCTACACCTTC
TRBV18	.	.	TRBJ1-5	CASSRQDNQPQHF	TGTGCCAGCTCCCGACAGGACAATCAGCCCCAGCATTTT
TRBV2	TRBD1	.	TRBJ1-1	CATRQGMNTEAFF	TGTGCCACCAGACAGGGGATGAACACTGAAGCTTTCTTT
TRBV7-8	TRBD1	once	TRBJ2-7	CASSSDRGGHEQYF	TGTGCCAGCAGTTCGGACAGGGGAGGCCACGAGCAGTACTTC
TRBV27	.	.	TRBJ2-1	CASSRDSPRFEQFF	TGTGCCAGCAGCCGGGACTCACCTCGTTTTGAGCAGTTCTTC
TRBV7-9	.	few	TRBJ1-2	CASSQLGGVLNYGYTF	TGTGCCAGCAGCCAACTCGGGGGGGTCCTTAACTATGGCTACACCTTC
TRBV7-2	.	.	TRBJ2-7	CASSLGSGVGEQYF	TGTGCCAGCAGCTTAGGGTCGGGGGTCGGCGAGCAGTACTTC
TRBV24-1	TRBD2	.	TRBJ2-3	CATSDIAGGLTDTQYF	TGTGCCACCAGTGATATAGCGGGAGGGCTGACAGATACGCAGTATTTT
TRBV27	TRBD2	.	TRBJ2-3	CASRARLAGTDTQYF	TGTGCCAGCAGGGCCCGACTAGCGGGCACAGATACGCAGTATTTT
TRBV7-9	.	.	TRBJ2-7	CASSSRGPYEQYF	TGTGCCAGCAGCTCCAGGGGCCCCTACGAGCAGTACTTC
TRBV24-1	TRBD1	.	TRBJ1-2	CATSDSRQGSYGYTF	TGTGCCACCAGTGATTCTCGACAGGGTTCCTATGGCTACACCTTC